A single TCR beta chain is shown here with its context. What it recognizes is unknown. Healthy donors had no documented immune events, such as infections, while sampled. Method: immunoSEQ multiplex PCR; TCRdb's copy keeps in-frame clones and lacks some. The sample shows some 78,000 clones, 84% of them seen only once. The CDR3 has 10 amino acids. J gave up 6 bases and V 10 bases, and 2 bases lay outside the gene matches. Germline CDR1 is ENHRY and CDR2 is SYGVKD. This sample is drawn from a study of identifying expanded T cells in peripheral blood. Overall study results and limits: About 1.2 clones differed between technical replicates, versus 16.4 and 19 over time. Approximately 2-week clone count variance significantly increased as total template count grew.

This sequence originates from a person between 18 and 69 years old in good health. Source material: blood. The chain uses TRBV10-3 and TRBJ2-7; 8 nucleotides align to TRBD2. The CDR3 region has the DNA TGTGCCAGTGCGGGGGGCGAGCAGTACTTC. Residues: CASAGGEQYF.